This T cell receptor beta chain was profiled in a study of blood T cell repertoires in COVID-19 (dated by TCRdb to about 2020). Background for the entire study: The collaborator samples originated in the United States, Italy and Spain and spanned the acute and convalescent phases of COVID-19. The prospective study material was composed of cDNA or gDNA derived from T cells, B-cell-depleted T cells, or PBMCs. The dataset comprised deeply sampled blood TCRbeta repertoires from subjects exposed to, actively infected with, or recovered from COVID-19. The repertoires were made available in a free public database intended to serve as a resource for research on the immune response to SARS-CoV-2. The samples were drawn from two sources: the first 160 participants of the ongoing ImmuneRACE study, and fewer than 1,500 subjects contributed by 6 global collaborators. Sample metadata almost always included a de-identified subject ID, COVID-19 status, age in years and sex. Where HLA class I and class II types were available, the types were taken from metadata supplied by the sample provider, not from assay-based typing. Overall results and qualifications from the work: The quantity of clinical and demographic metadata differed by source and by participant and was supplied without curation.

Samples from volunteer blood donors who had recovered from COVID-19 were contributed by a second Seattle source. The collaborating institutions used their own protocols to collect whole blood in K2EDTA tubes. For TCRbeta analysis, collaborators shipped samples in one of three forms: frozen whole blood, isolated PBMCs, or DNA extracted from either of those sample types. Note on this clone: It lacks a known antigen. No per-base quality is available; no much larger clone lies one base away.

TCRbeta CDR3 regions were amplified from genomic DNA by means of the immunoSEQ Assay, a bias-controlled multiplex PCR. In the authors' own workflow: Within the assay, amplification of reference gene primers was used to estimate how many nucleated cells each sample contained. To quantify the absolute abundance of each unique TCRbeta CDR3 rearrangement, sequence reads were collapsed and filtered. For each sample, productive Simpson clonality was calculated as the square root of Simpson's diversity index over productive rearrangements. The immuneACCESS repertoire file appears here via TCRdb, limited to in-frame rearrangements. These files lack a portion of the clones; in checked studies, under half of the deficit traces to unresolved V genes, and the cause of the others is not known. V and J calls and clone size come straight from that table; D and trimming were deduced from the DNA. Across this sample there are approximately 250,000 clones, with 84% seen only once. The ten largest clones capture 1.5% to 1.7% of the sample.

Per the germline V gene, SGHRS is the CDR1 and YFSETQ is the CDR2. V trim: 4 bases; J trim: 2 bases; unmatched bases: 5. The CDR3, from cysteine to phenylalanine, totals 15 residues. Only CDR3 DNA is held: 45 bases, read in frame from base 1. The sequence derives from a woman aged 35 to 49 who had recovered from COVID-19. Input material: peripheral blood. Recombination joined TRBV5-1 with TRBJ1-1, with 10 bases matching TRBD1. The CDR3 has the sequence CASSTGQGENTEAFF. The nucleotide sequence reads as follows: TGCGCCAGCAGCACCGGACAGGGGGAAAACACTGAAGCTTTCTTT.